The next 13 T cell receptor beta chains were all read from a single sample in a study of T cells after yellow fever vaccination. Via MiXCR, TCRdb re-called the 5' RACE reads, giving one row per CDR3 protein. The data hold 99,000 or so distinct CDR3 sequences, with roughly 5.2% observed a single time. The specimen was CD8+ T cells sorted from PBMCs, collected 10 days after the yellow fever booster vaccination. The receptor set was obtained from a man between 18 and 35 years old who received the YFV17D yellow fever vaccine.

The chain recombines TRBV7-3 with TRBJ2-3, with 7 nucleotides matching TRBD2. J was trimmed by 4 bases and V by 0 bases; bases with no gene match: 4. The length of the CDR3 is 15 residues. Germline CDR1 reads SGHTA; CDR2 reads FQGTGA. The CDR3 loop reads CASSLTGGSADTQYF. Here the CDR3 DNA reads TGTGCCAGCAGCTTAACCGGGGGGAGCGCAGATACGCAGTATTTT.

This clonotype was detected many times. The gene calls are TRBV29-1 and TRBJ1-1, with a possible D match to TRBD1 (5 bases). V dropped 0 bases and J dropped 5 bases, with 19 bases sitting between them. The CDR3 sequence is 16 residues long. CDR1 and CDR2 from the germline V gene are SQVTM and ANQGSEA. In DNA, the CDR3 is TGCAGCGTTGAAGATCGTCCGGGGCCGGGGGGTACTGAAGCTTTCTTT. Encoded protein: CSVEDRPGPGGTEAFF.

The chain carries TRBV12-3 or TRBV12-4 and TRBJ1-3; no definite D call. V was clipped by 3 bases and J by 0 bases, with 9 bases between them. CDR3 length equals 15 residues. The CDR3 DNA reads TGTGCCAGCAGTTTCGGACCGGTCTCTGGAAACACCATATATTTT. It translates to CASSFGPVSGNTIYF.

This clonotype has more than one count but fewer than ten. CDR3 in amino acids: CASSPSGGTYEQYV. For the CDR3, the DNA is TGTGCCAGCAGTCCCAGCGGGGGTACCTACGAGCAGTACGTC. J is TRBJ2-7 and V is TRBV12-3 or TRBV12-4, with 8 bases identical to TRBD2. The trim removed 5 bases at V and 2 bases at J, leaving 5 bases unmatched. The length of the CDR3 is 14 residues.

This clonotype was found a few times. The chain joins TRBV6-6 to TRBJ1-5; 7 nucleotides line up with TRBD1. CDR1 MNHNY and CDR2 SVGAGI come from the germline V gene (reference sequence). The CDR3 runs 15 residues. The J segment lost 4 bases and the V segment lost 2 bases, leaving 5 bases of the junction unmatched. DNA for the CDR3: TGTGCCAGCAGTTACGTATCAGGGGGGAATCAGCCCCAGCATTTT. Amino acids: CASSYVSGGNQPQHF.

This chain's CDR3 is CASSVEGQRNIQYF. CDR3 nucleotide sequence: TGTGCCAGCAGCGTAGAAGGACAGAGAAACATTCAGTACTTC. The chain employs TRBV9 and TRBJ2-4; a weak D match, TRBD1 (6 bases). Trimming removed 0 bases from V and 6 bases from J, with 10 bases in between. This CDR3 has 14 residues. Germline V lookup: CDR1 SGDLS, CDR2 YYNGEE.

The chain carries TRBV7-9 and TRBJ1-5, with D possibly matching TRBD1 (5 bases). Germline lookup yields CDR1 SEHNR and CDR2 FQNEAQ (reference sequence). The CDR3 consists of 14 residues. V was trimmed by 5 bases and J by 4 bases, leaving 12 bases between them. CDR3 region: CASSRGEGNQPQHF. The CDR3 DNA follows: TGTGCCAGCAGCAGGGGCGAGGGAAATCAGCCCCAGCATTTT.

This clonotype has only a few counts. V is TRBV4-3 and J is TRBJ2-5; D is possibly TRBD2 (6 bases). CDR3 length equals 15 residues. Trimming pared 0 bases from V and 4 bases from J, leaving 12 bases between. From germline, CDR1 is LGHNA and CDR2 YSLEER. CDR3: CASSQDWGLAETQYF. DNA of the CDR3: TGCGCCAGCAGCCAAGATTGGGGACTGGCAGAGACCCAGTACTTC.

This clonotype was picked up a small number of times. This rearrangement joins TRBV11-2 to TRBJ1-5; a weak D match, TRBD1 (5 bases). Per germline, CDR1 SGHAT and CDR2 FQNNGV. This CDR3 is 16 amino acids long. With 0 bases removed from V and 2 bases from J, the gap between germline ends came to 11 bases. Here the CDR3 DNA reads TGTGCCAGCAGCTTAGATTTCAGGGCAGGCAATCAGCCCCAGCATTTT. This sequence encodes CASSLDFRAGNQPQHF.

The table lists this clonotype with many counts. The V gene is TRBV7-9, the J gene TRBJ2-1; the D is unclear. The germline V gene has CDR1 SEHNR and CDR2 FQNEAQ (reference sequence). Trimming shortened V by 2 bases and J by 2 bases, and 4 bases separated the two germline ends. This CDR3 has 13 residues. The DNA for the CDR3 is TGTGCCAGCAGCTTAACGGCCTACAATGAGCAGTTCTTC. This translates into CASSLTAYNEQFF.

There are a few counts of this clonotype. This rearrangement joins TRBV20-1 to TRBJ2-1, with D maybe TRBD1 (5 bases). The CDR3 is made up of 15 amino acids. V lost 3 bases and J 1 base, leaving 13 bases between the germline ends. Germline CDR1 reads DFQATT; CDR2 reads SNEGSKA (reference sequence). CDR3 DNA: TGCAGTGCTAGGGGGCTAGAGGAATCCTACAATGAGCAGTTCTTC. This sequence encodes CSARGLEESYNEQFF.

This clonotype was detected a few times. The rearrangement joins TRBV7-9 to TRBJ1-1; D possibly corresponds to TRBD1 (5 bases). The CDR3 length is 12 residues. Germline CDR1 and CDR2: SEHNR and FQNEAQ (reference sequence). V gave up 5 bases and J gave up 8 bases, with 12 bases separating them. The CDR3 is CASSLRYREAFF. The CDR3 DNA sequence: TGTGCCAGCAGCCTAAGGTACAGGGAAGCTTTCTTT.

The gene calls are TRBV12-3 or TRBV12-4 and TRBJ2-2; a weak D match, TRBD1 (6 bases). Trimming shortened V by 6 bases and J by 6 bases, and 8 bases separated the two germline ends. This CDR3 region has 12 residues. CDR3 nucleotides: TGTGCCAGCAGGTACAGGGCCGGGGAGCTGTTTTTT. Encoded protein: CASRYRAGELFF.